The sequence of this TCR beta chain was determined in a study of cytomegalovirus exposure and HLA in healthy donors. This clone was recorded once. Other DNA sequences in this specimen translate into the identical CDR3. Researchers ran the PCR with 60 Vbeta and 13 Jbeta primers. Profiled with immunoSEQ multiplex PCR; TCRdb holds only in-frame clones, not every one. This sample has 200,000 or so clones; about 80% occur once, and the top ten carry around 2%. V was trimmed by 5 bases and J by 5 bases, leaving 15 bases between them. The CDR3 length is 15 residues. Germline assignment: CDR1 MNHEY and CDR2 SVGAGI.

This TCR was sampled from a man aged 18 to 35 in good health and CMV-seronegative. Specimen: PBMCs. The chain has TRBV6-5 and TRBJ2-2; possibly TRBD2 for D (5 bases). The CDR3, as DNA: TGTGCCAGCAGTACCGGGATTAAGAATACCGGGGAGCTGTTTTTT. Translating gives CASSTGIKNTGELFF.